One sample yielded the 12 T cell receptor beta chains listed below, sequenced in a study of blood T cells in healthy people across ages (dated by TCRdb to between 2015 and 2017). Library construction relied on 5' RACE. Sequenced using an Illumina HiSeq 2500. The second PCR ran for about 7 to 11 cycles and used a J-beta primer mix along with a sample-barcoded 5' primer. The raw public data were reprocessed by TCRdb itself: fastp quality trimming at Q25, MiXCR clonotype calling, in-frame beta chains only. Each entry merges the rows of one CDR3 protein and shows their most common DNA and genes. Within this sample are approximately 1.5 million distinct CDR3 sequences, with 30% to 35% of them counted one time only. Around 11% of the sample is in the top ten clones. The sample consisted of blood. Every receptor here comes from a woman aged 30 to 39 in good health.

This clonotype was seen only a few times. This sequence joins TRBV12-3 or TRBV12-4 and TRBJ2-5, with a tentative D call TRBD2 (5 bases). The length of the CDR3 is 14 residues. V was pared by 2 bases and J by 4 bases, with 11 bases between. In nucleotides, the CDR3 is TGTGCCAGCAGTTTACCGGGAAATTCAGAGACCCAGTACTTC. Translating it yields CASSLPGNSETQYF.

The chain combines TRBV6-5 with TRBJ1-5, with TRBD1 as a possible D gene (6 bases). The CDR3 spans 15 residues. Germline CDR1 reads MNHEY; CDR2 reads SVGAGI. The V end lost 5 bases, the J end lost 4 bases, and 15 bases lay between the germline ends. Here the CDR3 reads CASSGSRGGNQPQHF. DNA of the CDR3: TGTGCCAGCAGTGGGTCCCGAGGGGGAAATCAGCCCCAGCATTTT.

The chain combines TRBV20-1 with TRBJ2-1; D gene uncertain. V gave up 6 bases and J gave up 8 bases, with 14 bases separating them. The CDR3 covers 12 residues. The germline CDR1 and CDR2 sequences are DFQATT and SNEGSKA (reference sequence). CDR3 protein: CSARLGPHEQFF. DNA for the CDR3: TGCAGTGCACGACTTGGGCCCCATGAGCAGTTCTTC.

This chain joins TRBV28 and TRBJ2-2; 9 nucleotides agree with TRBD1. Unmatched junction bases numbered 10, after V lost 6 bases and J lost 5 bases. This CDR3 has 16 amino acids. Germline V gene sequence: CDR1 MDHEN, CDR2 SYDVKM. The CDR3 loop reads CASSNTGQGRTGELFF. The CDR3 bases are TGTGCCAGCAGCAACACCGGACAGGGGAGAACCGGGGAGCTGTTTTTT.

This sequence joins TRBV7-6 and TRBJ1-6; D gene uncertain. CDR3 length: 15 residues. CDR1 and CDR2 (germline): SGHVS, FNYEAQ. The V end lost 3 bases, the J end lost 5 bases, and 11 bases lay between the germline ends. The CDR3 nucleotides are TGTGCCAGCAGCTTGGAGGGTAGGAATAATTCACCCCTCCACTTT. Amino acids: CASSLEGRNNSPLHF.

The V and J genes are TRBV5-1 and TRBJ1-2; 8 bases are shared with TRBD1. The germline V gene has CDR1 SGHRS and CDR2 YFSETQ. Germline trimming cut 1 base from V and 6 bases from J; bases unmatched to any gene: 8. This CDR3 has 15 amino acids. As DNA, the CDR3 is TGCGCCAGCAGCTTGATGACAGGGGTGGCCCATGGCTACACCTTC. Its protein product is CASSLMTGVAHGYTF. The full variable domain, rest sourced from reference TRBV5-1 and TRBJ1-2, is KAGVTQTPRYLIKTRGQQVTLSCSPISGHRSVSWYQQTPGQGLQFLFEYFSETQRNKGNFPGRFSGRQFSNSRSEMNVSTLELGDSALYLCASSLMTGVAHGYTFGSGTRLTVV.

The chain joins TRBV5-4 to TRBJ2-3; D is unclear. Looked up from germline, CDR1 is SGHNT and CDR2 is YYREEE (reference sequence). V lost 4 bases to trimming and J lost 2 bases, with 14 bases between them. The CDR3 extends over 15 amino acids. The CDR3 protein is CASSLSTQITDTQYF. The CDR3 DNA sequence: TGTGCCAGCAGCCTTTCAACCCAGATCACAGATACGCAGTATTTT.

In its sample, this clonotype was seen a few times. The chain is built from TRBV7-8 and TRBJ2-3; 8 bases fit TRBD2. Germline CDR1 reads SGHVS; CDR2 reads FQNEAQ. Losses at the gene ends were 6 bases for V and 7 bases for J; bases not matched to a gene: 15. The CDR3 contains 16 residues. The CDR3 loop is CASRSLSGMDSHTQYF. CDR3 nucleotides: TGTGCCAGCAGGTCCCTTAGCGGGATGGATTCTCATACGCAGTATTTT.

The V and J genes are TRBV2 and TRBJ1-3; D not resolved. The CDR3 has 13 amino acids. Trimming pared 7 bases from V and 2 bases from J, leaving 9 bases between. Germline CDR1 and CDR2: SNHLY and FYNNEI. The CDR3 loop is CASNTETGNTIYF. In DNA, the CDR3 is TGTGCCAGCAACACAGAGACTGGAAACACCATATATTTT.

This clonotype was seen a handful of times. The chain employs TRBV5-5 and TRBJ2-7; D possibly corresponds to TRBD2 (5 bases). V was clipped by 3 bases and J by 6 bases, with 16 bases between them. CDR1 and CDR2 from the germline V gene are SGHKS and YYEKEE (reference sequence). The CDR3 extends over 14 amino acids. CDR3 amino acids: CASSSGNHRLEQYF. DNA for the CDR3: TGTGCCAGCAGCTCCGGGAACCACCGGCTCGAGCAGTACTTC.

This chain uses TRBV28 with TRBJ2-5; perhaps D is TRBD1 or TRBD2 (5 bases each). The CDR3 has 15 amino acids. Germline V CDR1 and CDR2: MDHEN, SYDVKM. With 6 bases removed from V and 7 bases from J, the gap between germline ends came to 21 bases. The CDR3 coding sequence is TGTGCCAGCAGGCAAACCCGGGGCCCCGTCGGGACCCAGTACTTC. As protein: CASRQTRGPVGTQYF.

This clonotype was detected only a few times. Being one base from a much bigger clone, this may be a read error. This sequence joins TRBV3-1 and TRBJ1-1; no firm D call. The length of the CDR3 is 14 residues. V dropped 1 base and J dropped 6 bases, with 12 bases sitting between them. The germline V gene has CDR1 LGHDT and CDR2 YNNKEL (reference sequence). The CDR3 region has the DNA TGTGCCAGCAGCCAAGGGGGATTAGGCGCTGAAGCTTTCTTT. Residues: CASSQGGLGAEAFF.